The source of this T cell receptor beta chain is a study of identical twins. Study-level points and caveats: Monozygotic twin pairs showed more out-of-frame TCR alpha sharing than models estimated. The presence of invariant MAIT and iNKT cells could partly confound analyses of zero-insertion sequences. The abundant beta clonotypes from cord blood had fewer insertions, and memory repertoires had none of this.

This clonotype was seen a few times. The antigen is undetermined. There are 17 residues in the CDR3. Trimming stripped 4 bases from V and 0 bases from J, with 14 bases between. Germline CDR1 reads SGHRS; CDR2 reads YFSETQ. TCRdb itself ran the 5' RACE reads through MiXCR, one entry per CDR3 protein. This table has a few hundred thousand distinct CDR3 sequences, about 13% appearing once. The same sample was also used in a study of yellow fever vaccine responses in identical twins.

The TCR was taken from a woman in her late teens or twenties in good health. Source material: memory (CD45RO+) T cells sorted from blood. V and J are TRBV5-1 and TRBJ2-6; D perhaps matches TRBD1 (6 bases). CDR3 DNA sequence: TGCGCCAGCAGCCCTGCGACAGGTGCCTCTGGGGCCAACGTCCTGACTTTC. This gives the protein CASSPATGASGANVLTF.